Described below is a single T cell receptor beta chain sequence and its context. No antigen is known for it. The sample comes from a study of T cell responses to AZD1222 COVID-19 vaccine. Trimming removed 0 bases from V and 5 bases from J, with 13 bases in between. Per germline, CDR1 SQVTM and CDR2 ANQGSEA. The CDR3 is 14 amino acids. Produced via immunoSEQ multiplex PCR; TCRdb's table is partial and in-frame only. This sample carries more than 150,000 clones, about 86% of them seen once, and the ten largest clones take roughly 0.49%. Whole-study results and caveats: At study baseline, merely about 6 AZD1222 recipients were seropositive. Donors skewed white British and female; clonal diversity was possibly underestimated. Spike-wide vaccine-associated CD4 TCRs dominated at 160-218 and 743-854.

The chain combines TRBV29-1 with TRBJ1-1; tentative D call: TRBD1 (5 bases). The clonotype originates from an adult in good health. The source was peripheral blood, collected on day 0 of AZD1222 vaccination. The CDR3 spells CSVEDRNGGTEAFF. In DNA, the CDR3 is TGCAGCGTTGAAGATCGAAATGGGGGAACTGAAGCTTTCTTT.